Listed below are T cell receptor beta chains from one sample, sequenced in a study of T-cell memory formation after mild COVID-19. Each CDR3 protein is one row after TCRdb ran MiXCR on the 5' RACE reads. This sample carries about 150,000 distinct CDR3 sequences, around 25% of them seen once, and the ten largest clones take roughly a quarter. Sequences were obtained from PBMCs or a T cell subset sorted from them (not recorded which). Every receptor here comes from an adult woman who had mild COVID-19 (a few samples of this study predate the infection). Cell type and time point are not known. CDR3s include the opening cysteine and the closing phenylalanine or tryptophan. Each record gives: clone size, J gene, D gene, V gene, CDR3 DNA, CDR3 protein. A D gene is named only where the DNA matches it firmly. Some rows have no size entry. The others give once, few or many, or a class for an expanded clone.

once | TRBJ2-7 | TRBD2 | TRBV27 | TGTGCCAGCAGCCCCCTAGCGGGACCCGACGAGCAGTACTTC | CASSPLAGPDEQYF
many | TRBJ2-2 | NA | TRBV6-5 | TGTGCCAGCAGTTACACCTCAATACTAAACACCGGGGAGCTGTTTTTT | CASSYTSILNTGELFF
NA | TRBJ2-1 | NA | TRBV6-2/TRBV6-3 | TGTGCCAGCAGTTACTTCGCGGGTTCCTACAATGAGCAGTTCTTC | CASSYFAGSYNEQFF
NA | TRBJ1-1 | TRBD1 | TRBV13 | TGTGCCAGCAGCCAATGGACAGGGCAAGCTTTCTTT | CASSQWTGQAFF
few | TRBJ2-3 | NA | TRBV12-3/TRBV12-4 | TGTGCCAGCAGTTCTCAAACTAGGAGCACAGATACGCAGTATTTT | CASSSQTRSTDTQYF
few | TRBJ2-7 | NA | TRBV4-3 | TGCGCCAGCTCCATGGACTACTCTATCTCCTACGAGCAGTACTTC | CASSMDYSISYEQYF
NA | TRBJ2-2 | TRBD1 | TRBV12-3/TRBV12-4 | TGTGCCAGCAGTTTTCAGGGGCAGGGGGTCGGGGAGCTGTTTTTT | CASSFQGQGVGELFF
few | TRBJ1-2 | NA | TRBV12-3/TRBV12-4 | TGTGCCAGCAGTCCCTCAGGGTTCGTCTATGGCTACACCTTC | CASSPSGFVYGYTF
few | TRBJ2-2 | TRBD1 | TRBV15 | TGTGCCACCAGCCCCTCCCCGGGACAGGGATTTGAGGAACTGACCGGGGAGCTGTTTTTT | CATSPSPGQGFEELTGELFF
few | TRBJ1-6 | TRBD1 | TRBV4-1 | TGCGCCAGCAGCCAACCATCCGGGACAGTCTATAATTCACCCCTCCACTTT | CASSQPSGTVYNSPLHF
few | TRBJ2-7 | TRBD1 | TRBV5-6 | TGTGCCAGCAGCGACACCGGGACAGGCCGGTACGAGCAGTACTTC | CASSDTGTGRYEQYF
NA | TRBJ1-1 | NA | TRBV11-3 | TGTGCCAGCACGGAGAACACTGAAGCTTTCTTT | CASTENTEAFF
NA | TRBJ2-5 | TRBD2 | TRBV10-3 | TGTGCCATCAGTGCGCCCGATGGACCCCGGGGGGGAGAGACCCAGTACTTC | CAISAPDGPRGGETQYF
few | TRBJ2-1 | NA | TRBV11-3 | TGTGCCAGCAGCTTAGACTCCGTGACAGGTTACAATGAGCAGTTCTTC | CASSLDSVTGYNEQFF
NA | TRBJ2-1 | TRBD1 | TRBV13 | TGTGCCAGCAGCCCCGACAGGGGGCAGGACAATGAGCAGTTCTTC | CASSPDRGQDNEQFF
few | TRBJ1-1 | NA | TRBV20-1 | TGCACCCCTGCGAAGGGATTGGGCACTGAAGCTTTCTTT | CTPAKGLGTEAFF
NA | TRBJ2-2 | TRBD2 | TRBV27 | TGTGCCAGCAGTCCGTCCATCGGGGCGGGAGACACCGGGGAGCTGTTTTTT | CASSPSIGAGDTGELFF
NA | TRBJ1-2 | TRBD1 | TRBV4-1 | TGCGCCAGCAGCCAAGAACAGGGGGCCGGTGGCTACACCTTC | CASSQEQGAGGYTF
NA | TRBJ1-1 | NA | TRBV2 | TGTGCCAGCGGGGATCCCAGACACGGGAACACTGAAGCTTTCTTT | CASGDPRHGNTEAFF
few | TRBJ2-3 | TRBD2 | TRBV4-2 | TGTGCCAGCAGCCAAGATAAGCGGGGGGCCGATACGCAGTATTTT | CASSQDKRGADTQYF
NA | TRBJ2-3 | NA | TRBV2 | TGTGCCAGCAGGTCAGATACGCAGTATTTT | CASRSDTQYF